This is a list of T cell receptor beta chains from one sample in a study of T cell responses to AZD1222 COVID-19 vaccine. Using immunoSEQ multiplex PCR, the repertoire was profiled, and TCRdb retains in-frame clones only, with some absent. The repertoire has some 99,000 clones, 87% of them found once; the top ten carry over 4%. The input for sequencing was peripheral blood, taken on day 0 of AZD1222 vaccination. Source of these receptors: an adult in good health. CDR3s include the opening cysteine and the closing phenylalanine or tryptophan. The D gene is left open where the match is weak. The size entry is marked missing in some rows and otherwise reads once, few, many or a size class.

TRBJ2-4 | TRBV6-5 | NA | NA | TGTGCCAGCAGTTACTCAGGAAAGCCAAAAAACATTCAGTACTTC | CASSYSGKPKNIQYF
TRBJ2-7 | TRBV5-5 | many | NA | TGTGCCAGCAGCTACATAACAGGGAACGAGCAGTACTTC | CASSYITGNEQYF
TRBJ2-7 | TRBV7-9 | NA | TRBD2 | TGTGCCAGCAGCTTAGATTCGGGAGGCTACGAGCAGTACTTC | CASSLDSGGYEQYF
TRBJ2-5 | TRBV28 | NA | NA | TGTGCCAGCAGTTTTTCGGGGACCGCCGAGACCCAGTACTTC | CASSFSGTAETQYF
TRBJ1-4 | TRBV7-2 | NA | NA | TGTGCCAGCAGCTTAGTCAGGGGAGAAGAAAAACTGTTTTTT | CASSLVRGEEKLFF
TRBJ2-7 | TRBV18 | NA | NA | TGTGCCAGCTCACGCGGGGACACCTACGAGCAGTACTTC | CASSRGDTYEQYF
TRBJ1-1 | TRBV6-1 | NA | NA | TGTGCCAGCAGTGAAGCGTATCGGACTGAAGCTTTCTTT | CASSEAYRTEAFF
TRBJ1-2 | TRBV29-1 | NA | NA | TGCAGCGTTGAAGTGCAACAGGGAGGCGGCTACACCTTC | CSVEVQQGGGYTF
TRBJ1-1 | TRBV15 | few | NA | TGTGCCACCAGCTTCCGTACGGGGGACACTGAAGCTTTCTTT | CATSFRTGDTEAFF
TRBJ2-2 | TRBV7-3 | NA | NA | TGTGCCAGCAGCTTGATGAACGGGGAGCTGTTTTTT | CASSLMNGELFF
TRBJ2-7 | TRBV7-9 | NA | NA | TGTGCCAGCAGCTGGGGCAGCGCCTACGAGCAGTACTTC | CASSWGSAYEQYF
TRBJ2-3 | TRBV5-1 | once | TRBD2 | TGCGCCAGCAGCTTGGCCGGGACGGCGGGAGGGGATACGCAGTATTTT | CASSLAGTAGGDTQYF
TRBJ2-7 | TRBV27 | NA | TRBD1 | TGTGCCAGCAGAAACGCCGGGACAGGGGGTTACGAGCAGTACTTC | CASRNAGTGGYEQYF
TRBJ2-7 | TRBV10-3 | NA | NA | TGTGCCATCAGTGAAGAAAGGGGCTACGAGCAGTACTTC | CAISEERGYEQYF
TRBJ1-1 | TRBV30 | NA | NA | TGTGCCTGCATCCTACAGACCAACACTGAAGCTTTCTTT | CACILQTNTEAFF
TRBJ2-1 | TRBV4-1 | NA | NA | TGCGCCAGCAGCCTACAGGGCGATGGGAATGAGCAGTTCTTC | CASSLQGDGNEQFF
TRBJ2-4 | TRBV4-3 | NA | NA | TGCGCCAGCAGCCAGGACATTTTAGCCAAAAACATTCAGTACTTC | CASSQDILAKNIQYF
TRBJ2-1 | TRBV4-3 | NA | TRBD1 | TGCGCCAGCAGCCAAGGGACAGGGGCCTACAATGAGCAGTTCTTC | CASSQGTGAYNEQFF
TRBJ2-3 | TRBV4-3 | NA | TRBD1 | TGCGCCAGCAGCCAAGCCCCAGGGGGTAGCACAGATACGCAGTATTTT | CASSQAPGGSTDTQYF
TRBJ2-7 | TRBV18 | NA | NA | TGTGCCAGCTCACCACCGAACAGGGGAGGGTACGAGCAGTACTTC | CASSPPNRGGYEQYF
TRBJ1-6 | TRBV5-6 | NA | NA | TGTGCCAGCAGCTTAAACCTTAATTCACCCCTCCACTTT | CASSLNLNSPLHF
TRBJ1-2 | TRBV7-2 | NA | NA | TGTGCCAGCAGCCTATACAGTGGCTACACCTTC | CASSLYSGYTF
TRBJ1-5 | TRBV5-8 | NA | TRBD1 | TGTGCCAGCAGCTTGGAAGTCCGGGACAGGGGCAATCAGCCCCAGCATTTT | CASSLEVRDRGNQPQHF
TRBJ1-1 | TRBV27 | NA | NA | TGTGCCAGCAGTTTTCGCAGTTCGAACACTGAAGCTTTCTTT | CASSFRSSNTEAFF
TRBJ1-6 | TRBV7-2 | once | NA | TGTGCCAGCAGCTTAGGCAGGAACAATTCACCCCTCCACTTT | CASSLGRNNSPLHF
TRBJ2-3 | TRBV11-3 | NA | TRBD2 | TGTGCCAGCAGCTTAGGCGGGAGGACCACAGATACGCAGTATTTT | CASSLGGRTTDTQYF
TRBJ2-7 | TRBV29-1 | NA | TRBD2 | TGCAGCGTGGCTTTCTCTGCGGGAGGAAAAGACGAGCAGTACTTC | CSVAFSAGGKDEQYF
TRBJ1-2 | TRBV4-2 | NA | NA | TGTGCCAGCAGCCAAGATAGGAGGACAGATGATGGCTACACCTTC | CASSQDRRTDDGYTF
TRBJ1-1 | TRBV11-2 | NA | NA | TGTGCCAGCAGCTTCGGCGACGCGAGAACTGAAGCTTTCTTT | CASSFGDARTEAFF
TRBJ1-2 | TRBV10-1 | few | TRBD1 | TGCGCCAGCAGTGACAGGACAGGCTATGGCTACACCTTC | CASSDRTGYGYTF
TRBJ1-1 | TRBV5-8 | NA | NA | TGTGCCAGCAGCTTGGGGGCCTCGGCGGTTGATGAAGCTTTCTTT | CASSLGASAVDEAFF
TRBJ1-4 | TRBV20-1 | NA | NA | TGCAGTGCTAGTGGGGGACTTAATGAAAAACTGTTTTTT | CSASGGLNEKLFF
TRBJ2-7 | TRBV11-1 | NA | NA | TGTGCCAGCAGCTTAGCCGACGCACAGGACTCCTACGAGCAGTACTTC | CASSLADAQDSYEQYF
TRBJ2-2 | TRBV11-2 | NA | NA | TGTGCCAGCAGCTTTACCGATCGCGGGACCGGGGAGCTGTTTTTT | CASSFTDRGTGELFF
TRBJ1-6 | TRBV6-6 | NA | TRBD1 | TGTGCCAGCACCGAAGGGACAGCCACTACCTTT | CASTEGTATTF
TRBJ1-3 | TRBV4-2 | NA | NA | TGTGCCAGCAGCCAAGTACAACAGACGGAGGGAAACACCATATATTTT | CASSQVQQTEGNTIYF
TRBJ1-1 | TRBV4-1 | NA | TRBD1 | TGCGCCAGCAGCCAGCAGACAGGGGACACTGAAGCTTTCTTT | CASSQQTGDTEAFF
TRBJ1-5 | TRBV6-2/TRBV6-3 | NA | TRBD1 | TGTGCCAGCAGTGGCTGGACAGGGGGGGATCAGCCCCAGCATTTT | CASSGWTGGDQPQHF
TRBJ1-5 | TRBV19 | NA | NA | TGTGCCACCCAGCTAAAGGCGGAGAATCAGCCCCAGCATTTT | CATQLKAENQPQHF
TRBJ2-7 | TRBV3-1/TRBV3-2 | NA | NA | TGTGCCAGCAGCTATCTGAGAGGGGGGGCGGTCGCCTACGAGCAGTACTTC | CASSYLRGGAVAYEQYF
TRBJ1-2 | TRBV6-2/TRBV6-3 | NA | NA | TGTGCCAGCAGTTACGGGGGAGTGTATGGCTACACCTTC | CASSYGGVYGYTF
TRBJ1-3 | TRBV7-2 | NA | NA | TGTGCCAGCAGCTTAGTTCCCGGAAACACCATATATTTT | CASSLVPGNTIYF
TRBJ1-4 | TRBV5-4 | few | NA | TGTGCCAGCAGCTTGAGCCAGGGGAATGAAAAACTGTTTTTT | CASSLSQGNEKLFF
TRBJ1-1 | TRBV5-4 | NA | TRBD1 | TGTGCCAGCAGCGGACAGGGTATTAGTCCCCTCGGCACTGAAGCTTTCTTT | CASSGQGISPLGTEAFF
TRBJ2-5 | TRBV18 | NA | NA | TGTGCCAGCTCACTCCTAGGCGGGCAGCTACAAGAGACCCAGTACTTC | CASSLLGGQLQETQYF
TRBJ2-3 | TRBV6-2/TRBV6-3 | NA | TRBD2 | TGTGCCAGCAGTGACGGACTAGTTGGGACAGATACGCAGTATTTT | CASSDGLVGTDTQYF
TRBJ2-7 | TRBV4-3 | once | TRBD1 | TGCGCCAGCAGCCAAGAAAGGACAGGGGGCTACGAGCAGTACTTC | CASSQERTGGYEQYF
TRBJ1-2 | TRBV4-2 | NA | NA | TGTGCCAGCAGCCAGCTACGGGGAGGCTCTAACTATGGCTACACCTTC | CASSQLRGGSNYGYTF
TRBJ2-1 | TRBV7-2 | NA | NA | TGTGCCAGCAGTCAAGGGGTCGGGGGAAGGGGTGAGCAGTTCTTC | CASSQGVGGRGEQFF
TRBJ2-2 | TRBV6-5 | NA | NA | TGTGCCAGCAGTACCAGGTGGCGCGGGACCGGGGAGCTGTTTTTT | CASSTRWRGTGELFF
TRBJ2-1 | TRBV19 | NA | TRBD2 | TGTGCCAGTTGTGAGCGGGGGAACAATGAGCAGTTCTTC | CASCERGNNEQFF